This T cell receptor (beta chain) appears in the sequencing data of a study of T-cell memory formation after mild COVID-19. In this sample, this clonotype turned up a few times. Antigen specificity is unknown. Study-wide results and limits: Some clones that responded turned up in pre-infection memory, which suggests that cross-reactive memory joined in. The study found balanced CD4/CD8 in clones contracting day 15 to 85 and a CD4+ lean in later expanders.

This CDR3 has 16 amino acids. Trimming cost V 5 bases and J 0 bases; bases outside gene matches: 7. Germline V gives CDR1 SGHVS, CDR2 FQNEAQ. 5'RACE with constant-segment primers yielded barcoded, UMI-tagged TCR alpha and TCR beta cDNA libraries. In TCRdb, the 5' RACE reads were re-called with MiXCR into one record per CDR3 protein. This table has about 560,000 distinct CDR3 sequences, under 20% appearing once. This TCR came from an adult woman who had mild COVID-19 (a few samples of this study predate the infection). Cell type and time point are not known. The rearrangement joins TRBV7-8 to TRBJ1-3; 7 nucleotides line up with TRBD1. Source material: PBMCs or a T cell subset sorted from them (not recorded which). CDR3 sequence: CASSLGTAVSGNTIYF. CDR3 nucleotides: TGTGCCAGCAGCCTTGGGACAGCCGTCTCTGGAAACACCATATATTTT.